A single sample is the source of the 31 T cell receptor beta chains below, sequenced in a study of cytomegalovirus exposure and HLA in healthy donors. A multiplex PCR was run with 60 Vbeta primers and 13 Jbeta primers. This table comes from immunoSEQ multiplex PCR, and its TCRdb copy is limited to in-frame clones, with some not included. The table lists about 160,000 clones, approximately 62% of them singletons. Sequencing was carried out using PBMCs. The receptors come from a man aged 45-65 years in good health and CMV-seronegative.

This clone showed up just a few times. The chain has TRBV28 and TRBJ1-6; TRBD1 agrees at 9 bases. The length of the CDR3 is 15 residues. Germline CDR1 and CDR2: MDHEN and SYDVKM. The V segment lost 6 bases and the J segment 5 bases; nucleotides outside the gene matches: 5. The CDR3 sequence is CASRGTGSNNSPLHF. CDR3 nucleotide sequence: TGTGCCAGCAGAGGGACAGGGTCCAATAATTCACCCCTCCACTTT.

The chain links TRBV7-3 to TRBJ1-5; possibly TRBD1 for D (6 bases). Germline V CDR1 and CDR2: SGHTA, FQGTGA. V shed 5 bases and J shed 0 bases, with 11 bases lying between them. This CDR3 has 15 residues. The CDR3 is CASSQTGNSNQPQHF. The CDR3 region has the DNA TGTGCCAGCAGCCAGACAGGCAATAGCAATCAGCCCCAGCATTTT.

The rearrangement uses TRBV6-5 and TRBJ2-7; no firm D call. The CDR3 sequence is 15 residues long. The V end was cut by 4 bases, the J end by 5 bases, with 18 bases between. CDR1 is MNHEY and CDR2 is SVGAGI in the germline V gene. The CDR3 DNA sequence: TGTGCCAGCAGTTTGCTTTCTAAGCCTATGAACGAGCAGTACTTC. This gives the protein CASSLLSKPMNEQYF.

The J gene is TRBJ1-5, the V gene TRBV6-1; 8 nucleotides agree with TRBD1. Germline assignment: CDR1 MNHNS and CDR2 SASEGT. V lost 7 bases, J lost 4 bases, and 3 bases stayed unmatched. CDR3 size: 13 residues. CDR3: CASTRDRNQPQHF. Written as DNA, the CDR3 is TGTGCCAGCACCAGGGACAGGAATCAGCCCCAGCATTTT.

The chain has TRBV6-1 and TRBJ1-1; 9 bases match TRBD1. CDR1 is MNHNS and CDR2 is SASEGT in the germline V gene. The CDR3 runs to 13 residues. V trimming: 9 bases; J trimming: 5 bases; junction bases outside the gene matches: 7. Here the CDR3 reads CASNGQGTTEAFF. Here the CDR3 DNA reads TGTGCCAGTAACGGACAGGGGACGACTGAAGCTTTCTTT.

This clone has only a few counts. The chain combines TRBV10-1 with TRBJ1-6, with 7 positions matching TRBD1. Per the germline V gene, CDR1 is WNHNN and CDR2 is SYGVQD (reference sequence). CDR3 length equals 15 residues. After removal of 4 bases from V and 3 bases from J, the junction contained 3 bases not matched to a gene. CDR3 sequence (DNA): TGCGCCAGCAGTGCGGGGGACAGCTATAATTCACCCCTCCACTTT. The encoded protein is CASSAGDSYNSPLHF.

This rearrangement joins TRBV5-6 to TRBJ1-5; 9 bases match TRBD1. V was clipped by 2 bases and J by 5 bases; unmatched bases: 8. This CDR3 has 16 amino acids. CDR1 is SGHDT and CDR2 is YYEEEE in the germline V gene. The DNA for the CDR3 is TGTGCCAGCAGCTTACGCATGACAGGGGGTTATCAGCCCCAGCATTTT. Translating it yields CASSLRMTGGYQPQHF.

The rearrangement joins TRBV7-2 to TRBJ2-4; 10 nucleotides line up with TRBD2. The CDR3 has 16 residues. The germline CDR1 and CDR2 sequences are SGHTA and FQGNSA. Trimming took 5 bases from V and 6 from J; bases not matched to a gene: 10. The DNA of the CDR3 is TGTGCCAGCAGCGCCATACTAGCGGGGTACGGAAACATTCAGTACTTC. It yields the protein CASSAILAGYGNIQYF.

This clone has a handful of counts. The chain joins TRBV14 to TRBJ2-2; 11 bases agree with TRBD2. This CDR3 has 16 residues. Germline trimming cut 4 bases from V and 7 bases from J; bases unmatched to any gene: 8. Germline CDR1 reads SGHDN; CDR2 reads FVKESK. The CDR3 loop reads CASSPLAGGPHGELFF. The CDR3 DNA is TGTGCCAGCAGCCCATTAGCGGGGGGGCCGCACGGGGAGCTGTTTTTT.

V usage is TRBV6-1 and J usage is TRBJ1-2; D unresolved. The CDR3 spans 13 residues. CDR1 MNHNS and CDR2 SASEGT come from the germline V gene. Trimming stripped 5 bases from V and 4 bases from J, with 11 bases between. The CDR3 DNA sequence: TGTGCCAGCAGTCTAACCCCCTCCTATGGCTACACCTTC. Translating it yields CASSLTPSYGYTF.

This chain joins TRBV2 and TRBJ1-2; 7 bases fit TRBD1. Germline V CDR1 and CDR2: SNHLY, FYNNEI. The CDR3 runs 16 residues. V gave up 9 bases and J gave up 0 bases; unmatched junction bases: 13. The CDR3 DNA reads TGTGCCAGTACGGGACAGAGACCGTTAGCTAACTATGGCTACACCTTC. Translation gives CASTGQRPLANYGYTF.

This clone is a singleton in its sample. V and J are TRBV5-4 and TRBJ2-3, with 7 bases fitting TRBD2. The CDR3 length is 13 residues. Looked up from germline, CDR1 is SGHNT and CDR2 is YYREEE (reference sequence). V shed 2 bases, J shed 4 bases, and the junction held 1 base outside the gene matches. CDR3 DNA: TGTGCCAGCAGCTTAAGCGGGGCAGATACGCAGTATTTT. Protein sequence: CASSLSGADTQYF.

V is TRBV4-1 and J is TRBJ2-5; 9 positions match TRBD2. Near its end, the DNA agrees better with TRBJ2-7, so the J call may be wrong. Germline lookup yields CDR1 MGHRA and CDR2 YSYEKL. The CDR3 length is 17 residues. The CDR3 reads CASSQEQGAGGIYEQYF. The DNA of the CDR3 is TGCGCCAGCAGCCAAGAACAGGGCGCGGGGGGGATCTACGAGCAGTACTTC.

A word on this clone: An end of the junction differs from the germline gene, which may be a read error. For the CDR3, the DNA is TGTGCCAGCAGTACCAGGGGGCGCCCAGAGACCCAATACTTC. Encoded protein: CASSTRGRPETQYF. The chain couples TRBV6-6 to TRBJ2-5, with 8 positions matching TRBD1. Germline CDR1 reads MNHNY; CDR2 reads SVGAGI (reference sequence). CDR3 size: 14 residues.

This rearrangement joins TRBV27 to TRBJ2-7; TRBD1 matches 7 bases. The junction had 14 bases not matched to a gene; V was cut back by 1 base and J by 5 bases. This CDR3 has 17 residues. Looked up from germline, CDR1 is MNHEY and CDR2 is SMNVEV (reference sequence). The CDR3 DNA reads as TGTGCCAGCAGTTTATTGTCCTCTGGGGTCAGGGGGAACGAGCAGTACTTC. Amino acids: CASSLLSSGVRGNEQYF.

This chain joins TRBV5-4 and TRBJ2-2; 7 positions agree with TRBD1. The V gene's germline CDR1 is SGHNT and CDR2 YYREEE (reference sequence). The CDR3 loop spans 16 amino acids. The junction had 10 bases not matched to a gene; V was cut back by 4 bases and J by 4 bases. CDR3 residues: CASSSQTGWSTGELFF. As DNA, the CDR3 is TGTGCCAGCAGCAGCCAGACAGGGTGGAGCACCGGGGAGCTGTTTTTT. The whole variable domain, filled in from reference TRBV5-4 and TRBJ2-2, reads ETGVTQSPTHLIKTRGQQVTLRCSSQSGHNTVSWYQQALGQGPQFIFQYYREEENGRGNFPPRFSGLQFPNYSSELNVNALELDDSALYLCASSSQTGWSTGELFFGEGSRLTVL.

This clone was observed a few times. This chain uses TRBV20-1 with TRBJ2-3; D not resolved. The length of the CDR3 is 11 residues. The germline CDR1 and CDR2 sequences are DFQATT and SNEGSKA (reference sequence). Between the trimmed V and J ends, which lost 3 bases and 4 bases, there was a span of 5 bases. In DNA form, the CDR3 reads TGCAGTGCTAGTGGGCCAGATACGCAGTATTTT. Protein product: CSASGPDTQYF.

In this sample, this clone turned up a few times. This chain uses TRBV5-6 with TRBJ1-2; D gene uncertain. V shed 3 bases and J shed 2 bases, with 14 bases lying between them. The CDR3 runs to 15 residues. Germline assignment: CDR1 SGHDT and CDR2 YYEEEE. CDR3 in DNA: TGTGCCAGCAGCTACCTCGGGAAGACCAACTATGGCTACACCTTC. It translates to CASSYLGKTNYGYTF.

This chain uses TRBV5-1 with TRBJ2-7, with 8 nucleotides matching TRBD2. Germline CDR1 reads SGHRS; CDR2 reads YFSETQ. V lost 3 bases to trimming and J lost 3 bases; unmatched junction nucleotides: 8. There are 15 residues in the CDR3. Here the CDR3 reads CASSSDGGVDYEQYF. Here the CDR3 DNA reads TGCGCCAGCAGCTCGGACGGGGGGGTGGACTACGAGCAGTACTTC.

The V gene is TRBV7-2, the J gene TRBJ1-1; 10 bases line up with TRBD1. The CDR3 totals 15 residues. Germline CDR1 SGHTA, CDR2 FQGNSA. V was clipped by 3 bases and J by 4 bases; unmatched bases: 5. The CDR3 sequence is CASSFRTGGFTEAFF. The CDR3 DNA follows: TGTGCCAGCAGCTTCCGGACAGGGGGTTTCACTGAAGCTTTCTTT.

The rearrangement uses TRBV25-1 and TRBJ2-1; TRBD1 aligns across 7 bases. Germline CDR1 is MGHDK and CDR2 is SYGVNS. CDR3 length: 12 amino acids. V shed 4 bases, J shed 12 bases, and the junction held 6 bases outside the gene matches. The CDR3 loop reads CASSGTGNRQFF. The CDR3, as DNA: TGTGCCAGCAGTGGGACAGGCAATCGGCAGTTCTTC. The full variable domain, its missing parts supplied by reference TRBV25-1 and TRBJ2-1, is EADIYQTPRYLVIGTGKKITLECSQTMGHDKMYWYQQDPGMELHLIHYSYGVNSTEKGDLSSESTVSRIRTEHFPLTLESARPSHTSQYLCASSGTGNRQFFGPGTRLTVL.

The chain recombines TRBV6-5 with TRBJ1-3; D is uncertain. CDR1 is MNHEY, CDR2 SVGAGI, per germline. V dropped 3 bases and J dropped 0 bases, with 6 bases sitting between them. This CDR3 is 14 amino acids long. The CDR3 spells CASSYRGSGNTIYF. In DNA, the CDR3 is TGTGCCAGCAGTTATCGGGGCTCTGGAAACACCATATATTTT.

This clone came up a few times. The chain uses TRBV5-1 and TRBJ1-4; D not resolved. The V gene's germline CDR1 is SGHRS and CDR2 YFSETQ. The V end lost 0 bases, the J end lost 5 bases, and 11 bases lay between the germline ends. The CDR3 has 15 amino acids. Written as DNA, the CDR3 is TGCGCCAGCAGCTTGGGAGGGTCCTCCAATGAAAAACTGTTTTTT. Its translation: CASSLGGSSNEKLFF.

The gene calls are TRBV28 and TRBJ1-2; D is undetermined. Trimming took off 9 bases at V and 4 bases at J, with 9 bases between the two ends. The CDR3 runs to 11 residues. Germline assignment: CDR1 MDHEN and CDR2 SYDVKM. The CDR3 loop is CASSTVYGYTF. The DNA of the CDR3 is TGTGCCAGTTCAACAGTCTATGGCTACACCTTC.

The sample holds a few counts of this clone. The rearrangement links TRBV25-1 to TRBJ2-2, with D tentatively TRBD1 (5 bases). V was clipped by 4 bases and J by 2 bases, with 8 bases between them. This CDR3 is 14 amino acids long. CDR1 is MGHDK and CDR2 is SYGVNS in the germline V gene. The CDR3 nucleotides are TGTGCCAGCAGTGTACAGGTCAACACCGGGGAGCTGTTTTTT. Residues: CASSVQVNTGELFF.

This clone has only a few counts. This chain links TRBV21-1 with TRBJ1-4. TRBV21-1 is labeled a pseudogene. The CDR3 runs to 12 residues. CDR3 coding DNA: TGTGCCAGCAGCAAGGGACTTGACTTTCTGTTTTTT. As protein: CASSKGLDFLFF.

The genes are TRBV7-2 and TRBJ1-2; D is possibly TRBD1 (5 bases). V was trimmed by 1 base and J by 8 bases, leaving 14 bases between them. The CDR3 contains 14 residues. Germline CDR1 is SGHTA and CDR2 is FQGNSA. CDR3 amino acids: CASSLDFKGYGYTF. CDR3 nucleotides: TGTGCCAGCAGCTTAGATTTCAAGGGGTACGGCTACACCTTC. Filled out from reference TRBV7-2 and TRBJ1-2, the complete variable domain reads GAGVSQSPSNKVTEKGKDVELRCDPISGHTALYWYRQSLGQGLEFLIYFQGNSAPDKSGLPSDRFSAERTGGSVSTLTIQRTQQEDSAVYLCASSLDFKGYGYTFGSGTRLTVV.

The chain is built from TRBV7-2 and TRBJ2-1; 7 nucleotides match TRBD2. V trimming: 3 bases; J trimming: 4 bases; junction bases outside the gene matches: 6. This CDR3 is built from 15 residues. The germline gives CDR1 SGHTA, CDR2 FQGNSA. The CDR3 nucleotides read TGTGCCAGCAGCTTCAGGCGGGGGAGTTACAATGAGCAGTTCTTC. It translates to CASSFRRGSYNEQFF.

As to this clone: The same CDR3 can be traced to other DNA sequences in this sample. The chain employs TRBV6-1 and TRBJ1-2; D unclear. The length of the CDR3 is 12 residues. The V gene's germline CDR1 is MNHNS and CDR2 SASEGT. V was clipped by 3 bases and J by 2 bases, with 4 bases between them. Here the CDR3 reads CASSDRNYGYTF. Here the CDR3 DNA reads TGTGCCAGCAGTGACAGAAACTATGGCTACACCTTC.

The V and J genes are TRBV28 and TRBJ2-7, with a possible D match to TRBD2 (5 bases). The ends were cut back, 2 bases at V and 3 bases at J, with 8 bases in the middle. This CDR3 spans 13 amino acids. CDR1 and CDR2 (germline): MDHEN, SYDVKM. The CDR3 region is CASSLVSVYEQYF. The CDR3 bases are TGTGCCAGCAGTTTAGTTAGCGTCTACGAGCAGTACTTC.

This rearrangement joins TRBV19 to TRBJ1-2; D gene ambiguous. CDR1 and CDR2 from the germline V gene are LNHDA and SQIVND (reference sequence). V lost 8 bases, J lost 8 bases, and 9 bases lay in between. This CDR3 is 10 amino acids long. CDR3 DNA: TGTGCCAGTCGTCCGCGGGGCTACACCTTC. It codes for CASRPRGYTF.